These T cell receptor beta chains were read from a single sample in a study of T cells in Graves' hyperthyroidism and ophthalmopathy. MiXCR, applied by TCRdb to the multiplex PCR reads, yields one record per CDR3 protein. The sample has 300,000 to 500,000 distinct CDR3 sequences, roughly 13% seen once; the top ten hold 25% to 30%. Input material: blood. Every receptor here comes from a middle-aged man with Graves' ophthalmopathy. CDR3s include the opening cysteine and the closing phenylalanine or tryptophan. Expanded clones are given a class, and other clones once, few, many or no size at all.

clone size	V gene	J gene	CDR3 protein
few	TRBV14	TRBJ1-6	CASSQDVLNNSPLHF
once	TRBV12-3/TRBV12-4	TRBJ1-1	CACRDDRGGAEAFF
many	TRBV20-1	TRBJ2-7	CSASARQGKSSEQYF
.	TRBV7-9	TRBJ1-4	CASSRSDGEKLFF
.	TRBV12-3/TRBV12-4	TRBJ1-2	CASTTDGQGGYTF
few	TRBV10-3	TRBJ2-5	CASRELETQYF
few	TRBV15	TRBJ1-1	CATSGDSGWTEAFF
many	TRBV7-9	TRBJ2-3	CASSLSVGQPSTDTQYF
many	TRBV3-1	TRBJ2-5	CASCHGTQETQYF
many	TRBV6-1	TRBJ1-6	CASSNRDLGYNSPLHF
many	TRBV20-1	TRBJ2-7	CSARNPSGPSYEQYF
many	TRBV7-9	TRBJ2-1	CASSPAGAAYNEQFF
many	TRBV5-1	TRBJ2-3	CASSLGYTFSVADTQYF
many	TRBV29-1	TRBJ2-7	CSVELQTGGSNYEQYF
.	TRBV29-1	TRBJ2-3	CSVRPAGTDTQYF
.	TRBV12-3/TRBV12-4	TRBJ1-2	CASSLGGVLYGYTF
many	TRBV5-6	TRBJ1-1	CASSLGGNGNTEAFF
.	TRBV19	TRBJ1-5	CASSIDRARTGVALSQHF
.	TRBV10-3	TRBJ2-5	CAIGLRDRTVETQYF
many	TRBV6-1	TRBJ1-2	CASSEADVGRGYTF
many	TRBV3-1	TRBJ1-2	CASSQAGRPVGYTF
few	TRBV27	TRBJ1-3	CASTGGPIRGSGNTIYF
.	TRBV5-1	TRBJ2-2	CASSLAPKNTGELFF
many	TRBV20-1	TRBJ2-3	CSAPTGGADTQYF
few	TRBV29-1	TRBJ2-1	CSVEGGASGLYNEQFF
many	TRBV11-3	TRBJ2-7	CASSRAGNEQYF
many	TRBV11-2	TRBJ2-3	CATRRPSTDTQYF
few	TRBV4-1	TRBJ2-7	CASSQVSGQTLSPYEQYF
.	TRBV9	TRBJ2-3	CASSAMTVSTDTQYF
many	TRBV28	TRBJ2-3	CASRPGLTTDTQYF
.	TRBV20-1	TRBJ2-2	CSARGLGSGFPGELFF
many	TRBV7-9	TRBJ1-4	CASSLVTVPDEKLFF
.	TRBV19	TRBJ1-1	CASIPTRMNTEAFF
many	TRBV3-1	TRBJ2-2	CASSPRASGSSGELFF
few	TRBV5-1	TRBJ2-7	CASAIGGNYEQYF
many	TRBV29-1	TRBJ2-1	CSVRKGTDYNEQFF
few	TRBV14	TRBJ1-6	CASSLLRGNSPLHF
.	TRBV5-1	TRBJ2-1	CASSLERRGIDEQFF
many	TRBV19	TRBJ1-1	CASSVDGMNTEAFF
.	TRBV6-6	TRBJ2-3	CASSYLAGGPTDTQYF
.	TRBV29-1	TRBJ1-2	CSVEDRNPLAYGYTF
many	TRBV29-1	TRBJ1-5	CSVEAGAGQPQHF
many	TRBV7-9	TRBJ2-1	CASKGDSYNEQFF
.	TRBV10-1	TRBJ2-3	CASSDGGRGGTDTQYF
many	TRBV28	TRBJ1-2	CASSFLPQTGRGNYGYTF
many	TRBV7-9	TRBJ1-2	CASSTLGTAYGYTF
many	TRBV6-1	TRBJ2-1	CASTTTGGEYNEQFF
.	TRBV19	TRBJ2-1	CASSIRRESYNEQFF
many	TRBV24-1	TRBJ2-3	CATSDWTSGSTDTQYF
.	TRBV10-3	TRBJ2-7	CAISESATPYEQYF
.	TRBV25-1	TRBJ1-1	CASRRGTGWTEAFF
many	TRBV29-1	TRBJ2-7	CSVGNYEQYF
.	TRBV28	TRBJ2-1	CASRAYNEQFF
few	TRBV24-1	TRBJ2-1	CASQFQGNEQFF
many	TRBV20-1	TRBJ2-7	CSARPGQGYDEQYF
few	TRBV6-6	TRBJ1-1	CASSYTYDSEAFF
many	TRBV11-2	TRBJ2-1	CASSLRTSGNEQFF
few	TRBV30	TRBJ1-1	CAWSASGGNTEAFF
many	TRBV20-1	TRBJ1-5	CSASRTANSNQPQHF